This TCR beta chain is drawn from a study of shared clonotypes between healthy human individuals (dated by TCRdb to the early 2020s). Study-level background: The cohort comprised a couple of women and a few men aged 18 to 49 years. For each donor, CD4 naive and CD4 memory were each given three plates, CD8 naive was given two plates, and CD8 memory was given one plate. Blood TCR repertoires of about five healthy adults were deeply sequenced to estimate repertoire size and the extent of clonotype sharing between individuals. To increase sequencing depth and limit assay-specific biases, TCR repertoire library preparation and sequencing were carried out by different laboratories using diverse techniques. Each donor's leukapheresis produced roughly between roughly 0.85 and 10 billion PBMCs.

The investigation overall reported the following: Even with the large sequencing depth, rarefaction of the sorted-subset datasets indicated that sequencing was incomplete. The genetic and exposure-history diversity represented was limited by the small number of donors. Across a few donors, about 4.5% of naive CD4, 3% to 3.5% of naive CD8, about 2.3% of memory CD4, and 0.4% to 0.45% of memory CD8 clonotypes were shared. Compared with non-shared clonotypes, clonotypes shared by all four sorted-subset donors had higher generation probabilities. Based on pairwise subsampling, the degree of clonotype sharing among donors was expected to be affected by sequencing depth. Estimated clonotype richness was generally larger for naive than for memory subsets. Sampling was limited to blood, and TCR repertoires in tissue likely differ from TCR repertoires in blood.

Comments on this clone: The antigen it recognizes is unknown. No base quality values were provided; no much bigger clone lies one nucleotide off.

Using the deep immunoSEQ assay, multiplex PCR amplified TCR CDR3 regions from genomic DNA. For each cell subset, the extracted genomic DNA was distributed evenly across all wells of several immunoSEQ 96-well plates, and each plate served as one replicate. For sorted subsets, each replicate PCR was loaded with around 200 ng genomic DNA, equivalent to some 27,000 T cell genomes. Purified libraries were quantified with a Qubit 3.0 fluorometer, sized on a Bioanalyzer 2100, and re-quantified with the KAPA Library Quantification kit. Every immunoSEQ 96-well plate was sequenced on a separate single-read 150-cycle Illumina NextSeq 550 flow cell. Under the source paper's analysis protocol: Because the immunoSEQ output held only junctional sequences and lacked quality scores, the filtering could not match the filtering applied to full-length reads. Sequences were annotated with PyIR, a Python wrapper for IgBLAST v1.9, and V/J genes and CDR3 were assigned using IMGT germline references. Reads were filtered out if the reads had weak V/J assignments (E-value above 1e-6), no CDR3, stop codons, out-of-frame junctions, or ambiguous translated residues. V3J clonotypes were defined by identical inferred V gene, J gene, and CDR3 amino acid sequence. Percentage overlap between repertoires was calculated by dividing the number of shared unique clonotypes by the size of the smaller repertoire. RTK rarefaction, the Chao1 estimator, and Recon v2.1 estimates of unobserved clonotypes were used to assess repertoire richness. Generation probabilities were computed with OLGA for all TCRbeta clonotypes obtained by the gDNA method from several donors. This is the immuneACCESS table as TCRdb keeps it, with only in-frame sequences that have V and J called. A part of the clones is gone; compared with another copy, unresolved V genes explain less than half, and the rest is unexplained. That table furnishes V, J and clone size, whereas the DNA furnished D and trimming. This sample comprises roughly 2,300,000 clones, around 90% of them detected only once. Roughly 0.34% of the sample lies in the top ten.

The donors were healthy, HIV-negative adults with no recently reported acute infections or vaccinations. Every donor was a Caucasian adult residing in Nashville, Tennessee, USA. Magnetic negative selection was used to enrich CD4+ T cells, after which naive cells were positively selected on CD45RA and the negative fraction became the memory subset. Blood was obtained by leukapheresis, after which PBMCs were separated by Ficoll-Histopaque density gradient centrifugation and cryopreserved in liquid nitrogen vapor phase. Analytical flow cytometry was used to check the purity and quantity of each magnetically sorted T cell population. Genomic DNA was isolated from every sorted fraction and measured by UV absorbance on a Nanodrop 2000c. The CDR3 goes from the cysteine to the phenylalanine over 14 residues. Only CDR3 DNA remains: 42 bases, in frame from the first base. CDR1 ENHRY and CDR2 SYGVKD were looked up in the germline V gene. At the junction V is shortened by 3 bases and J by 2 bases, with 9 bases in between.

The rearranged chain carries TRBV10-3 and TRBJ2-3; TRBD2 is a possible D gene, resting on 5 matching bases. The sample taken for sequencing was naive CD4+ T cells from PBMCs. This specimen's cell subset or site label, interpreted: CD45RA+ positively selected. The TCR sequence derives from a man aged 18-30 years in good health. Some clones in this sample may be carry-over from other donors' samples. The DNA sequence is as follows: TGTGCCATCAGTGACAGCGGATACACAGATACGCAGTATTTT. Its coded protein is CAISDSGYTDTQYF.